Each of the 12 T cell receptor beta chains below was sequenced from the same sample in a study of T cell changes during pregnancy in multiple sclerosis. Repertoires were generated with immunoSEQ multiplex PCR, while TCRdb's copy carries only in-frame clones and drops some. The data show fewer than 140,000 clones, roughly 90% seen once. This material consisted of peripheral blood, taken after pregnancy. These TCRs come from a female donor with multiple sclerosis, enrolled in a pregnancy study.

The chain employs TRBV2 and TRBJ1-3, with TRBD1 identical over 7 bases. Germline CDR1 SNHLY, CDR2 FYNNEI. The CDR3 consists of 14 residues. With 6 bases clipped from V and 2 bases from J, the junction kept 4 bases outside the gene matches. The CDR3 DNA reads TGTGCCAGCAGGGAACAGGGGCCTGGAAACACCATATATTTT. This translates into CASREQGPGNTIYF.

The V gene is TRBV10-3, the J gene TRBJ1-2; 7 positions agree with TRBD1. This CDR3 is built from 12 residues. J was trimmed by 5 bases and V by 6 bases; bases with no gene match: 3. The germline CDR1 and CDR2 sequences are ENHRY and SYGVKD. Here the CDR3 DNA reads TGTGCCATCAGAGAACAGGGGTATGGCTACACCTTC. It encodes CAIREQGYGYTF.

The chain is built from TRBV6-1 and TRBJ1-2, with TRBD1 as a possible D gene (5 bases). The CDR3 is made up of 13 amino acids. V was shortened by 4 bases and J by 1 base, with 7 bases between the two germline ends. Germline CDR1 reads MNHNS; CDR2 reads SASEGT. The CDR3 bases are TGTGCCAGCAGTGTAGACAGTAACTATGGCTACACCTTC. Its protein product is CASSVDSNYGYTF.

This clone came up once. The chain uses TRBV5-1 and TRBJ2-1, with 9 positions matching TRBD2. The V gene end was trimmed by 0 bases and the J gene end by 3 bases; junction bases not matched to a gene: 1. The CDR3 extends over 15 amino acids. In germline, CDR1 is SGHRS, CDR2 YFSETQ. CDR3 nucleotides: TGCGCCAGCAGCTTGGATAGCGGGGGCTACAATGAGCAGTTCTTC. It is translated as CASSLDSGGYNEQFF.

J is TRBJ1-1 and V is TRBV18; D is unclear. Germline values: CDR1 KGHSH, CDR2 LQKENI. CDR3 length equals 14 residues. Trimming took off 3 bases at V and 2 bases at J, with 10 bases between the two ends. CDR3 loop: CASSPLRENTEAFF. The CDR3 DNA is TGTGCCAGCTCACCGCTCCGGGAAAACACTGAAGCTTTCTTT.

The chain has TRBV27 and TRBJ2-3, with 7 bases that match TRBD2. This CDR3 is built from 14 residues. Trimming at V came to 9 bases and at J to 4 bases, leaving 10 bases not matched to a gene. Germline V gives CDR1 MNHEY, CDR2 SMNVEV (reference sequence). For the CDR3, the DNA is TGTGCCAGTAGGTCGTCGGGGGGACCAGATACGCAGTATTTT. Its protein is CASRSSGGPDTQYF.

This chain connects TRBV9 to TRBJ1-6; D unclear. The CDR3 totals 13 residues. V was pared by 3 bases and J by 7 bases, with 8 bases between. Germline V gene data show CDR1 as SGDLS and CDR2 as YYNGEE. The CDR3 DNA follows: TGTGCCAGCAGCGGGACGGGGAATTCACCCCTCCACTTT. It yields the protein CASSGTGNSPLHF.

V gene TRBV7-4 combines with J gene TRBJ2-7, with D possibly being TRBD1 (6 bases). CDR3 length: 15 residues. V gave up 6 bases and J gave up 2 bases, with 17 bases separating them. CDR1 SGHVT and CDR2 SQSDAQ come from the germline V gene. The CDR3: CASRNPGAGPYEQYF. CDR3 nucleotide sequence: TGTGCCAGCAGAAACCCAGGGGCCGGACCCTACGAGCAGTACTTC.

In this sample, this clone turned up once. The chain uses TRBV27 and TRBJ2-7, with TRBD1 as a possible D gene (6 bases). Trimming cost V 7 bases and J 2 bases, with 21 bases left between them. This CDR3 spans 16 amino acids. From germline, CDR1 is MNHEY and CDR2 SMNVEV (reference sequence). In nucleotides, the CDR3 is TGTGCCAGCATAATCTTCTTGACAGGAGAGACCTACGAGCAGTACTTC. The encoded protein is CASIIFLTGETYEQYF.

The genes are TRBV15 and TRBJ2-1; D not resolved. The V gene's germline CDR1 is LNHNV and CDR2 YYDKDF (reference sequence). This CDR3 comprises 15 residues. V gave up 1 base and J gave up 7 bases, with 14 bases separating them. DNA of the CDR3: TGTGCCACCAGCAGAGCGATGGGCAGTCGGAATGAGCAGTTCTTC. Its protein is CATSRAMGSRNEQFF. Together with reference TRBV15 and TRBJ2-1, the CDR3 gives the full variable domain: DAMVIQNPRYQVTQFGKPVTLSCSQTLNHNVMYWYQQKSSQAPKLLFHYYDKDFNNEADTPDNFQSRRPNTSFCFLDIRSPGLGDTAMYLCATSRAMGSRNEQFFGPGTRLTVL.

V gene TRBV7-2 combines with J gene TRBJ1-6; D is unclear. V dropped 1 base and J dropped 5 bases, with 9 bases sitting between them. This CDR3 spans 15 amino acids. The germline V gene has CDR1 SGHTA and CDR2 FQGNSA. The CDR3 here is CASSLVLINNSPLHF. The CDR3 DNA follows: TGTGCCAGCAGCTTAGTCCTTATTAATAATTCACCCCTCCACTTT.

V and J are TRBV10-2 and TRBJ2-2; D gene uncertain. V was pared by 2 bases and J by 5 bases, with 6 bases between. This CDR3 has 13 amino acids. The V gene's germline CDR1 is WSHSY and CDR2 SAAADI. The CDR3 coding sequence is TGCGCCAGCAGTGAGAGAGGTACCGGGGAGCTGTTTTTT. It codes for CASSERGTGELFF.